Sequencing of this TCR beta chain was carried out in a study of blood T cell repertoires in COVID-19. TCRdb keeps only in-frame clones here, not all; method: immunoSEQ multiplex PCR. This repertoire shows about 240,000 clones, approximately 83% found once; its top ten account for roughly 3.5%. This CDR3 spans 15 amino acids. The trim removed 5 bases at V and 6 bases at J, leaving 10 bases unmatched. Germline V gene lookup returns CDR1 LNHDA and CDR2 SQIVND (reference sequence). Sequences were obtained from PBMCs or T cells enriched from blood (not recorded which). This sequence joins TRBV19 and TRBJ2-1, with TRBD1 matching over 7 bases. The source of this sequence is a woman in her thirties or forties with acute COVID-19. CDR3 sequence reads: CASSPDRVNANEQFF. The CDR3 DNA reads TGTGCCAGTAGTCCCGACAGGGTTAATGCCAATGAGCAGTTCTTC. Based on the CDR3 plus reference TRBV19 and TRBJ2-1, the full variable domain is DGGITQSPKYLFRKEGQNVTLSCEQNLNHDAMYWYRQDPGQGLRLIYYSQIVNDFQKGDIAEGYSVSREKKESFPLTVTSAQKNPTAFYLCASSPDRVNANEQFFGPGTRLTVL.